This T cell receptor (beta chain) was documented in a study of blood T cells in healthy people across ages. Overall study findings and caveats: Measured against age, TCR beta diversity per million T cells decreased in a roughly linear manner.

On this clonotype: Its antigen is not identified.

The CDR3 is 15 residues long. Trimming shortened V by 0 bases and J by 2 bases, and 10 bases separated the two germline ends. Germline CDR1 reads SGHTA; CDR2 reads FQGNSA. Donors each provided roughly 11 milliliters of peripheral blood. Each sample yielded at least 6 million isolated PBMCs. PCR was performed a second time for about 7 to 11 cycles using a sample-barcoded 5' primer and a J-beta primer mix. Every cDNA molecule bore a tag from a template-switch adaptor containing 12 random nucleotides. TCRdb recomputed calls from the 5' RACE reads with MiXCR, one row per CDR3 protein. Of 1.5 million to 2 million distinct CDR3 sequences detected, around half appear once; the ten largest clones hold 2% to 2.5%.

V is TRBV7-2 and J is TRBJ1-2, with a tentative D call TRBD1 (6 bases). Material: blood. The sequence derives from a woman between 40 and 55 years old in good health. The CDR3 region is CASSLARGKNYGYTF. As DNA, the CDR3 is TGTGCCAGCAGCTTAGCAAGGGGGAAAAACTATGGCTACACCTTC.